This T cell receptor beta chain was found in a study of cytomegalovirus exposure and HLA in healthy donors. Study-wide findings and caveats: Analyses of presence/absence relied on an assumption of roughly uniform sequencing depth across donors. A further, later analysis showed that HLA-associated TCR beta chains (compared with equally common others) were more clonally expanded. A cluster of highly shared sequence variants was likely a sequencing artifact. TCR beta sequences reportedly predicted most subjects' HLA-A and HLA-B alleles accurately.

CDR1 SGHRS and CDR2 YFSETQ come from the germline V gene. V shed 2 bases and J 0 bases; nucleotides not matched to a gene: 8. The CDR3 consists of 19 residues. Of note for this clone: Its target is unknown.

Primers: 60 Vbeta forward and 13 Jbeta reverse. Profiling relied on immunoSEQ multiplex PCR, and the TCRdb table lists in-frame clones only, not all of them. This repertoire shows 80,000 or so clones, 65% to 75% found once; its top ten account for about a fifth. This receptor was identified in a man aged 25-45 years in good health and CMV-seropositive. The chain is built from TRBV5-1 and TRBJ2-1; 13 bases match TRBD2. Sequencing used PBMCs. CDR3 loop: CASSFPGTSGISSYNEQFF. As DNA, the CDR3 is TGCGCCAGCAGCTTTCCCGGGACTAGCGGGATAAGCTCCTACAATGAGCAGTTCTTC.